Here is one T cell receptor beta chain with its context. Single viable CD3+CD4+CD8-CD45RO+ cells were sorted as the memory CD4+ T cells. Positive selection with CD4 microbeads enriched total CD4+ T cells. CDR3 length: 16 residues. Trimming cost V 1 base and J 4 bases, with 11 bases left between them. The V gene's germline CDR1 is SGHVS and CDR2 FNYEAQ. The data originate from a study of memory CD4+ T cells and cytomegalovirus serostatus. The repertoire was sequenced with immunoSEQ multiplex PCR; TCRdb's copy has only in-frame clones and lacks some. Of about 82,000 clones listed, 80% are singletons. The V and J genes are TRBV7-6 and TRBJ1-6; D perhaps matches TRBD1 (6 bases). This receptor was taken from an adult in good health and CMV-seronegative. The sample comprised memory CD4+ T cells from blood. In nucleotides, the CDR3 is TGTGCCAGCAGCTTAGTTGCAGGGGTGTATAATTCACCCCTCCACTTT. Its translation is CASSLVAGVYNSPLHF.